This is a list of T cell receptor beta chains from one sample in a study of blood T cell repertoires in COVID-19. The assay was immunoSEQ multiplex PCR, and TCRdb's table has in-frame clones only and misses some. This sample has approximately 140,000 clones; around nine tenths occur once, and the top ten carry 3.5% to 5.5%. Sequencing used peripheral blood. The receptors stem from a woman aged 40 to 49 with acute or convalescent COVID-19. CDR3s include the opening cysteine and the closing phenylalanine or tryptophan. The order of the fields is J gene, V gene, D gene, CDR3 length, clone size, CDR3 protein, CDR3 DNA. The D gene is left open where the match is weak. Only some rows state a clone size, as once, few, many or a class for expanded clones.

J gene: TRBJ2-5
V gene: TRBV28
D gene: -
CDR3 length: 13
clone size: -
CDR3 protein: CASSSSQPGTQYF
CDR3 DNA: TGTGCCAGCAGTTCAAGCCAACCGGGGACCCAGTACTTC

J gene: TRBJ1-4
V gene: TRBV6-5
D gene: TRBD1
CDR3 length: 14
clone size: -
CDR3 protein: CASSYLTGNEKLFF
CDR3 DNA: TGTGCCAGCAGTTACCTGACAGGGAACGAAAAACTGTTTTTT

J gene: TRBJ1-4
V gene: TRBV20-1
D gene: -
CDR3 length: 11
clone size: once
CDR3 protein: CSAIVREKLFF
CDR3 DNA: TGCAGTGCTATAGTCCGGGAAAAACTGTTTTTT

J gene: TRBJ2-5
V gene: TRBV11-2
D gene: -
CDR3 length: 15
clone size: -
CDR3 protein: CASSFGAGIQETQYF
CDR3 DNA: TGTGCCAGCAGCTTTGGGGCGGGGATTCAAGAGACCCAGTACTTC

J gene: TRBJ1-5
V gene: TRBV18
D gene: TRBD1
CDR3 length: 15
clone size: -
CDR3 protein: CASSSGQGRPQPQHF
CDR3 DNA: TGTGCCAGCTCGTCGGGACAGGGGAGGCCTCAGCCCCAGCATTTT

J gene: TRBJ2-7
V gene: TRBV9
D gene: TRBD2
CDR3 length: 17
clone size: -
CDR3 protein: CASSPEGLAGGGYEQYF
CDR3 DNA: TGTGCCAGCAGCCCAGAGGGACTAGCGGGAGGCGGCTACGAGCAGTACTTC

J gene: TRBJ2-7
V gene: TRBV28
D gene: -
CDR3 length: 15
clone size: -
CDR3 protein: CTSSFRSRILYEQYF
CDR3 DNA: TGTACCAGCAGTTTCCGTTCGCGGATCCTCTACGAGCAGTACTTC

J gene: TRBJ1-5
V gene: TRBV4-1
D gene: -
CDR3 length: 19
clone size: -
CDR3 protein: CASSQVWARGGVNNQPQHF
CDR3 DNA: TGCGCCAGCAGCCAAGTTTGGGCCCGGGGAGGGGTGAATAATCAGCCCCAGCATTTT

J gene: TRBJ1-1
V gene: TRBV27
D gene: -
CDR3 length: 17
clone size: -
CDR3 protein: CASRLNGGGAMNTEAFF
CDR3 DNA: TGTGCCAGCAGACTGAATGGGGGGGGCGCGATGAACACTGAAGCTTTCTTT

J gene: TRBJ2-5
V gene: TRBV11-1
D gene: TRBD2
CDR3 length: 14
clone size: few
CDR3 protein: CASSLTSGGETQYF
CDR3 DNA: TGTGCCAGCAGCTTGACTAGCGGGGGAGAGACCCAGTACTTC

J gene: TRBJ2-7
V gene: TRBV5-5
D gene: -
CDR3 length: 12
clone size: -
CDR3 protein: CASSRPLTEQYF
CDR3 DNA: TGTGCCAGCAGCCGACCTCTGACAGAGCAGTACTTC

J gene: TRBJ2-2
V gene: TRBV18
D gene: -
CDR3 length: 12
clone size: -
CDR3 protein: CASSPRTGELFF
CDR3 DNA: TGTGCCAGCTCACCTAGAACCGGGGAGCTGTTTTTT

J gene: TRBJ1-5
V gene: TRBV27
D gene: TRBD1
CDR3 length: 15
clone size: -
CDR3 protein: CASSLGTGVGQPQHF
CDR3 DNA: TGTGCCAGCAGTTTAGGGACAGGGGTCGGTCAGCCCCAGCATTTT

J gene: TRBJ2-6
V gene: TRBV19
D gene: -
CDR3 length: 17
clone size: -
CDR3 protein: CASSIGDTVSVANVLTF
CDR3 DNA: TGTGCCAGTAGTATCGGGGATACGGTCTCTGTCGCCAACGTCCTGACTTTC

J gene: TRBJ2-5
V gene: TRBV21-1
D gene: -
CDR3 length: 11
clone size: -
CDR3 protein: CASSTPGTQYF
CDR3 DNA: TGTGCCAGCAGCACCCCAGGGACCCAGTACTTC

J gene: TRBJ1-3
V gene: TRBV2
D gene: TRBD1
CDR3 length: 16
clone size: -
CDR3 protein: CASRFLGTGGGNTIYF
CDR3 DNA: TGTGCCAGCAGGTTTCTCGGGACAGGGGGCGGAAACACCATATATTTT

J gene: TRBJ1-2
V gene: TRBV5-1
D gene: -
CDR3 length: 15
clone size: -
CDR3 protein: CASSLEQFTNYGYTF
CDR3 DNA: TGCGCCAGCAGCTTGGAACAATTCACTAACTATGGCTACACCTTC

J gene: TRBJ2-1
V gene: TRBV29-1
D gene: TRBD1
CDR3 length: 20
clone size: -
CDR3 protein: CSAQKGTGKKGESSYNEQFF
CDR3 DNA: TGCAGCGCCCAAAAGGGGACAGGGAAGAAGGGGGAAAGCTCCTACAATGAGCAGTTCTTC

J gene: TRBJ2-7
V gene: TRBV7-6
D gene: -
CDR3 length: 11
clone size: -
CDR3 protein: CASSLTYEQYF
CDR3 DNA: TGTGCCAGCAGCTTAACTTACGAGCAGTACTTC

J gene: TRBJ2-1
V gene: TRBV18
D gene: TRBD2
CDR3 length: 16
clone size: -
CDR3 protein: CASSSPSGGIGNEQFF
CDR3 DNA: TGTGCCAGCTCATCCCCGAGCGGGGGGATTGGGAATGAGCAGTTCTTC

J gene: TRBJ1-1
V gene: TRBV6-5
D gene: -
CDR3 length: 11
clone size: -
CDR3 protein: CASNQGYEAFF
CDR3 DNA: TGTGCCAGCAATCAGGGGTATGAAGCTTTCTTT

J gene: TRBJ2-1
V gene: TRBV7-3
D gene: -
CDR3 length: 12
clone size: -
CDR3 protein: CASSLIENEQFF
CDR3 DNA: TGTGCCAGCAGCTTAATTGAGAATGAGCAGTTCTTC

J gene: TRBJ1-1
V gene: TRBV19
D gene: -
CDR3 length: 12
clone size: -
CDR3 protein: CASSIDPPEAFF
CDR3 DNA: TGTGCCAGTAGTATAGATCCTCCTGAAGCTTTCTTT

J gene: TRBJ1-5
V gene: TRBV30
D gene: -
CDR3 length: 15
clone size: -
CDR3 protein: CAWSIRGRGNQPQHF
CDR3 DNA: TGTGCCTGGAGCATACGCGGGAGGGGTAATCAGCCCCAGCATTTT

J gene: TRBJ1-5
V gene: TRBV7-9
D gene: -
CDR3 length: 14
clone size: -
CDR3 protein: CASSLQGNNQPQHF
CDR3 DNA: TGTGCCAGCAGCTTACAGGGGAACAATCAGCCCCAGCATTTT

J gene: TRBJ2-1
V gene: TRBV11-2
D gene: TRBD2
CDR3 length: 15
clone size: -
CDR3 protein: CASSLQPTSGDEQFF
CDR3 DNA: TGTGCCAGCAGCTTACAGCCTACTAGCGGGGATGAGCAGTTCTTC

J gene: TRBJ2-2
V gene: TRBV27
D gene: -
CDR3 length: 18
clone size: -
CDR3 protein: CASSLRYPTGVNTGELFF
CDR3 DNA: TGTGCCAGCAGTTTAAGATACCCGACAGGTGTGAACACCGGGGAGCTGTTTTTT

J gene: TRBJ1-4
V gene: TRBV2
D gene: -
CDR3 length: 12
clone size: -
CDR3 protein: CASSGQTEKLFF
CDR3 DNA: TGTGCCAGCAGCGGACAGACTGAAAAACTGTTTTTT

J gene: TRBJ2-1
V gene: TRBV4-1
D gene: -
CDR3 length: 18
clone size: once
CDR3 protein: CASSRPKRPSARGVEQFF
CDR3 DNA: TGCGCCAGCAGCCGACCGAAACGCCCTAGCGCTCGAGGCGTGGAGCAGTTCTTC

J gene: TRBJ2-7
V gene: TRBV30
D gene: -
CDR3 length: 15
clone size: -
CDR3 protein: CAWIPAGLSAYEQYF
CDR3 DNA: TGTGCCTGGATACCCGCGGGACTCTCCGCCTACGAGCAGTACTTC